The rows below give T cell receptor beta chains drawn from one sample of a study of T cell responses to AZD1222 COVID-19 vaccine. Assay used: immunoSEQ multiplex PCR; TCRdb lists only in-frame clones, some missing. The table lists more than 75,000 clones, around 88% of them singletons, with 6.5% to 8% in the top ten. This sample comprised peripheral blood, obtained on day 0 of AZD1222 vaccination. All receptors derive from an adult in good health. The CDR3 runs from the conserved cysteine through the conserved F or W. The D gene is left open where the match is weak. Only part of the rows carry a size: once, few, many, or a class if the clone is expanded.

clone_size j_call d_call v_call cdr3_aa cdr3_nt
NA TRBJ1-1 NA TRBV19 CASISGLWDTEAFF TGTGCCAGTATATCGGGACTATGGGACACTGAAGCTTTCTTT
once TRBJ2-5 NA TRBV11-1 CASSLRAEVSETQYF TGTGCCAGCAGCTTACGGGCCGAGGTCTCGGAGACCCAGTACTTC
NA TRBJ2-3 NA TRBV7-2 CASSLGLHTDTQYF TGTGCCAGCAGCTTAGGACTCCACACAGATACGCAGTATTTT
NA TRBJ2-1 TRBD2 TRBV27 CASSSGVGGPYNEQFF TGTGCCAGCAGCAGCGGTGTGGGAGGGCCTTACAATGAGCAGTTCTTC
NA TRBJ1-4 NA TRBV6-5 CASKGQLNEKLFF TGTGCCAGCAAAGGACAGCTCAATGAAAAACTGTTTTTT
NA TRBJ1-4 TRBD1 TRBV7-8 CASSLGQGGKLFF TGTGCCAGCAGCTTAGGACAGGGGGGAAAACTGTTTTTT
NA TRBJ2-3 NA TRBV6-5 CASSPTHTSTDTQYF TGTGCCAGCAGTCCGACACATACTAGCACAGATACGCAGTATTTT
once TRBJ2-1 TRBD2 TRBV5-6 CASSFISGDTNEQFF TGTGCCAGCAGCTTTATTAGCGGGGATACAAATGAGCAGTTCTTC
NA TRBJ2-3 TRBD1 TRBV24-1 CATSDPGQGKDTQYF TGTGCCACCAGTGATCCGGGACAGGGGAAAGATACGCAGTATTTT
NA TRBJ1-3 NA TRBV13 CASSPGEGSGNTIYF TGTGCCAGCAGCCCTGGGGAGGGTAGTGGAAACACCATATATTTT
NA TRBJ2-2 NA TRBV15 CATSREMRGVAGELFF TGTGCCACCAGCAGAGAGATGAGGGGGGTGGCCGGGGAGCTGTTTTTT
NA TRBJ2-3 TRBD2 TRBV15 CATSRGSTAGGADTQYF TGTGCCACCAGCAGAGGGAGCACAGCGGGAGGGGCAGATACGCAGTATTTT
NA TRBJ2-7 NA TRBV5-1 CASSKTQGSSYEQYF TGCGCCAGCAGCAAGACTCAGGGTAGCTCCTACGAGCAGTACTTC
once TRBJ1-3 NA TRBV28 CASGVGEISGNTIYF TGTGCCAGCGGGGTGGGAGAGATATCTGGAAACACCATATATTTT
NA TRBJ2-3 TRBD1 TRBV28 CASTPVGQAYYTQYF TGTGCCAGCACCCCAGTGGGACAGGCATATTATACGCAGTATTTT
NA TRBJ1-5 NA TRBV18 CASSPGTRGGYDQPQHF TGTGCCAGCTCACCCGGGACACGGGGGGGATATGATCAGCCCCAGCATTTT
NA TRBJ1-1 NA TRBV19 CASTARGWVTEAFF TGTGCCAGTACCGCCAGGGGATGGGTCACTGAAGCTTTCTTT
NA TRBJ2-2 TRBD2 TRBV11-2 CASSLVRLSGTNSGELFF TGTGCCAGCAGCTTAGTAAGGCTTAGCGGGACGAACTCCGGGGAGCTGTTTTTT
NA TRBJ1-5 NA TRBV29-1 CSVEHPPLVVQPQHF TGCAGCGTTGAACACCCACCATTAGTCGTGCAGCCCCAGCATTTT
NA TRBJ1-2 TRBD1 TRBV11-1 CASSLEGDRGCTF TGTGCCAGCAGCTTAGAAGGAGACAGGGGGTGCACCTTC
NA TRBJ1-2 NA TRBV7-8 CASSLAGNNYGYTF TGTGCCAGCAGCTTAGCAGGCAATAACTATGGCTACACCTTC
NA TRBJ1-3 NA TRBV7-6 CASSLGEFGGISGNTIYF TGTGCCAGCAGCTTAGGGGAGTTCGGTGGGATTTCAGGAAACACCATATATTTT
NA TRBJ1-6 NA TRBV28 CASRTQGIGNSPLHF TGTGCCAGCAGAACTCAGGGAATTGGCAATTCACCCCTCCACTTT
NA TRBJ1-3 NA TRBV27 CASSSPARGNTIYF TGTGCCAGCAGTTCCCCTGCTAGAGGAAACACCATATATTTT
NA TRBJ2-1 NA TRBV7-9 CASSEEGGQFF TGTGCCAGCAGCGAAGAGGGGGGGCAGTTCTTC
NA TRBJ2-5 NA TRBV7-6 CASSSTWARGQETQYF TGTGCCAGCAGCTCCACCTGGGCTAGGGGCCAAGAGACCCAGTACTTC
NA TRBJ1-5 NA TRBV10-3 CAISERVSNQPQHF TGTGCCATCAGCGAGCGGGTAAGCAATCAGCCCCAGCATTTT
NA TRBJ1-4 NA TRBV7-9 CASSSNTNEKLFF TGTGCCAGCAGCTCCAATACTAATGAAAAACTGTTTTTT
NA TRBJ1-1 NA TRBV2 CASIWSPNTEAFF TGTGCCAGCATTTGGAGTCCGAACACTGAAGCTTTCTTT
NA TRBJ1-3 NA TRBV7-9 CASSLGQGNTIYF TGTGCCAGCAGCTTAGGCCAAGGAAACACCATATATTTT
once TRBJ1-6 NA TRBV6-2/TRBV6-3 CASSYRGVGQGYNSPLHF TGTGCCAGCAGTTACCGAGGGGTGGGTCAGGGGTATAATTCACCCCTCCACTTT
NA TRBJ2-3 TRBD2 TRBV7-2 CASSPEASGSGDTQYF TGTGCCAGCAGCCCAGAGGCTAGCGGGAGCGGAGATACGCAGTATTTT
NA TRBJ1-2 NA TRBV28 CASTIRANYGYTF TGTGCCAGCACCATAAGGGCCAACTATGGCTACACCTTC
NA TRBJ2-1 TRBD2 TRBV6-1 CASSASTSGRYNEQFF TGTGCCAGCAGTGCCTCGACTAGCGGGAGGTACAATGAGCAGTTCTTC
NA TRBJ2-2 TRBD1 TRBV9 CASSATGGTGELFF TGTGCCAGCAGCGCGACAGGGGGTACCGGGGAGCTGTTTTTT
NA TRBJ2-5 TRBD2 TRBV28 CASRPSGRGETQYF TGTGCCAGCAGACCTAGCGGGAGGGGGGAGACCCAGTACTTC
once TRBJ2-3 TRBD1 TRBV6-4 CASSKGQGWSDTQYF TGTGCCAGCAGCAAGGGACAGGGATGGTCAGATACGCAGTATTTT
NA TRBJ1-5 NA TRBV4-1 CASSQGWGNQPQHF TGCGCCAGCAGCCAAGGATGGGGAAATCAGCCCCAGCATTTT
once TRBJ1-4 NA TRBV6-5 CASSARTAANEKLFF TGTGCCAGCAGCGCCAGGACGGCTGCTAATGAAAAACTGTTTTTT
NA TRBJ1-2 NA TRBV7-2 CASSLGWFSGYTF TGTGCCAGCAGCTTAGGTTGGTTCTCCGGCTACACCTTC
NA TRBJ1-2 TRBD1 TRBV2 CASSEAPTGAGYTF TGTGCCAGCAGTGAAGCTCCGACAGGGGCCGGCTACACCTTC